The 26 T cell receptor beta chains reported below all come from one sample, sequenced in a study of OX40 agonist ivuxolimab in advanced cancers. Assay: immunoSEQ multiplex PCR; the TCRdb copy retains only in-frame clones and omits some. The sample records 80,000 to 100,000 clones, roughly nine tenths being singletons. This specimen consisted of CD4+ or CD8+ T cells sorted from blood, obtained in a trial of the OX40 agonist ivuxolimab. The source is an adult with an advanced solid tumor such as melanoma, head and neck, liver or kidney cancer.

The V call is TRBV30, the J call TRBJ2-2; D gene unclear. The V gene's germline CDR1 is GTSNPN and CDR2 SVGIG (reference sequence). V was trimmed by 4 bases and J by 0 bases, leaving 3 bases between them. The CDR3 has 12 residues. CDR3 loop: CAWTTNTGELFF. The CDR3 DNA follows: TGTGCCTGGACGACGAACACCGGGGAGCTGTTTTTT.

CDR3 residues: CASRGQGATEAFF. The CDR3 region has the DNA TGTGCCAGCAGGGGACAGGGGGCTACTGAAGCTTTCTTT. The J gene is TRBJ1-1, the V gene TRBV6-4, with 12 bases matching TRBD1. This CDR3 region has 13 residues. CDR1 and CDR2 (germline): MRHNA, SNTAGT. Germline trimming cut 6 bases from V and 5 bases from J; bases unmatched to any gene: 1.

This clone was counted a few times. This rearrangement joins TRBV18 to TRBJ2-4; D may be TRBD1 (6 bases). V lost 3 bases to trimming and J lost 5 bases, with 14 bases between them. CDR1 and CDR2 (germline): KGHSH, LQKENI. The CDR3 loop spans 15 amino acids. The CDR3 bases are TGTGCCAGCTCACCCGAGCGGCAGGGGCAAAACATTCAGTACTTC. Its translation is CASSPERQGQNIQYF.

The rearrangement links TRBV7-2 to TRBJ1-5; D may be TRBD1 (5 bases). The CDR3 sequence is 13 residues long. CDR1 is SGHTA and CDR2 is FQGNSA in the germline V gene. Between the trimmed V and J ends, which lost 5 bases and 11 bases, there was a span of 16 bases. Here the CDR3 reads CASSLGTGFAQHF. The CDR3 nucleotides read TGTGCCAGCAGCCTCGGGACGGGGTTCGCCCAGCATTTT.

The genes are TRBV19 and TRBJ1-2; 7 bases align to TRBD1. The junction had 24 bases not matched to a gene; V was cut back by 7 bases and J by 7 bases. This CDR3 has 18 amino acids. The germline gives CDR1 LNHDA, CDR2 SQIVND (reference sequence). Written as DNA, the CDR3 is TGTGCCAGTACCCAAATCGTATTGCTTCGGGAGGGGGCGCCTGGCTACACCTTC. It encodes CASTQIVLLREGAPGYTF.

The gene calls are TRBV5-1 and TRBJ2-7, with D tentatively TRBD1 or TRBD2 (5 bases each). Germline V gene data show CDR1 as SGHRS and CDR2 as YFSETQ. The V and J ends lost 3 bases and 0 bases respectively, with 13 bases between them. CDR3 length equals 15 residues. This CDR3 reads CASSSQRDGSYEQYF. The CDR3 DNA follows: TGCGCCAGCAGCTCCCAACGGGACGGCTCCTACGAGCAGTACTTC. Looking up the rest from reference TRBV5-1 and TRBJ2-7 gives the full variable domain: KAGVTQTPRYLIKTRGQQVTLSCSPISGHRSVSWYQQTPGQGLQFLFEYFSETQRNKGNFPGRFSGRQFSNSRSEMNVSTLELGDSALYLCASSSQRDGSYEQYFGPGTRLTVT.

V is TRBV27 and J is TRBJ2-5; TRBD2 aligns across 15 bases. Trimming removed 3 bases from V and 4 bases from J; junction bases left unmatched: 12. Germline assignment: CDR1 MNHEY and CDR2 SMNVEV (reference sequence). The CDR3 runs 19 residues. The CDR3 loop is CASSFQGGLAGGRGETQYF. CDR3 sequence (DNA): TGTGCCAGCAGTTTCCAAGGGGGACTAGCGGGGGGCAGGGGAGAGACCCAGTACTTC.

The chain couples TRBV10-3 to TRBJ2-7; the D gene is possibly TRBD2 (6 bases). The germline V and J ends were trimmed by 3 bases and 2 bases, with 14 bases remaining between them. CDR1 and CDR2 from the germline V gene are ENHRY and SYGVKD. CDR3 length: 15 amino acids. The CDR3 reads CAISDPAGRTYEQYF. In DNA form, the CDR3 reads TGTGCCATCAGTGACCCGGCAGGGAGGACCTACGAGCAGTACTTC.

The V gene is TRBV19, the J gene TRBJ1-2; D is unresolved. Germline CDR1 is LNHDA and CDR2 is SQIVND (reference sequence). The V gene lost 3 bases and the J gene lost 2 bases, with 10 bases spanning the gap. This CDR3 comprises 14 residues. In DNA form, the CDR3 reads TGTGCCAGTAGTATGGCAGCTCTCAACTATGGCTACACCTTC. Protein: CASSMAALNYGYTF.

The chain has TRBV13 and TRBJ1-3; TRBD1 matches 8 bases. CDR3 length equals 15 residues. The germline CDR1 and CDR2 sequences are PRHDT and FYEKMQ (reference sequence). The ends lost 5 bases at V and 3 bases at J; junction bases unmatched: 6. CDR3: CASSNGTGRGNTIYF. CDR3 bases: TGTGCCAGCAGCAACGGGACAGGTCGTGGAAACACCATATATTTT. Filled out from reference TRBV13 and TRBJ1-3, the complete variable domain reads AAGVIQSPRHLIKEKRETATLKCYPIPRHDTVYWYQQGPGQDPQFLISFYEKMQSDKGSIPDRFSAQQFSDYHSELNMSSLELGDSALYFCASSNGTGRGNTIYFGEGSWLTVV.

The chain combines TRBV5-1 with TRBJ1-2; tentatively, D is TRBD1 (5 bases). The CDR3 contains 15 residues. The germline V gene has CDR1 SGHRS and CDR2 YFSETQ. The V and J ends lost 4 bases and 1 base respectively, with 14 bases between them. DNA for the CDR3: TGCGCCAGCAGCCGCGGGGACCGTTATAACTATGGCTACACCTTC. Encoded protein: CASSRGDRYNYGYTF.

This clone turned up a few times. The chain combines TRBV7-9 with TRBJ2-7, with a possible D match to TRBD1 (5 bases). The germline V and J ends were trimmed by 1 base and 2 bases, with 9 bases remaining between them. Germline CDR1 and CDR2: SEHNR and FQNEAQ (reference sequence). This CDR3 comprises 14 residues. In DNA form, the CDR3 reads TGTGCCAGCAGCTTAGGAACAGGCACCTACGAGCAGTACTTC. Translation: CASSLGTGTYEQYF.

The V gene is TRBV5-4, the J gene TRBJ2-5; 11 nucleotides match TRBD2. CDR3 length: 15 residues. V was clipped by 3 bases and J by 5 bases; unmatched bases: 6. Germline CDR1 SGHNT, CDR2 YYREEE (reference sequence). The CDR3 here is CASSSTSGEGETQYF. CDR3 nucleotide sequence: TGTGCCAGCAGCTCGACTAGCGGGGAGGGGGAGACCCAGTACTTC.

This chain joins TRBV6-1 and TRBJ2-2, with 8 positions matching TRBD2. Germline V gene lookup returns CDR1 MNHNS and CDR2 SASEGT. This CDR3 has 17 amino acids. V lost 3 bases, J lost 0 bases, and 6 bases stayed unmatched. CDR3 sequence: CASSEHLSGANTGELFF. DNA of the CDR3: TGTGCCAGCAGTGAGCACCTTAGCGGGGCGAACACCGGGGAGCTGTTTTTT.

The chain uses TRBV12-5 and TRBJ2-1; 7 bases fit TRBD1. Trimming removed 7 bases from V and 7 bases from J; junction bases left unmatched: 7. The CDR3 runs 13 residues. Germline CDR1 reads LGHNT; CDR2 reads FRNRAP. In nucleotides, the CDR3 is TGTGCTAGTGAGAGGACAGGTAGGAATGAGCAGTTCTTC. Protein product: CASERTGRNEQFF. The full variable domain, with the rest looked up from reference TRBV12-5 and TRBJ2-1, is DARVTQTPRHKVTEMGQEVTMRCQPILGHNTVFWYRQTMMQGLELLAYFRNRAPLDDSGMPKDRFSAEMPDATLATLKIQPSEPRDSAVYFCASERTGRNEQFFGPGTRLTVL.

J is TRBJ2-3 and V is TRBV30; D is ambiguous. CDR1 is GTSNPN, CDR2 SVGIG, per germline (reference sequence). The CDR3 is made up of 12 amino acids. The germline V and J ends were trimmed by 2 bases and 4 bases, with 7 bases remaining between them. The CDR3 sequence is CAWSSYSDTQYF. Here the CDR3 DNA reads TGTGCCTGGAGTTCATACTCAGATACGCAGTATTTT.

The gene calls are TRBV18 and TRBJ1-3; possible D gene TRBD1, 5 bases. Germline assignment: CDR1 KGHSH and CDR2 LQKENI. With 3 bases removed from V and 0 bases from J, the gap between germline ends came to 9 bases. The CDR3 extends over 15 amino acids. The CDR3 coding sequence is TGTGCCAGCTCACCCTCGACAGTCTCTGGAAACACCATATATTTT. It encodes CASSPSTVSGNTIYF.

V and J are TRBV27 and TRBJ2-1, with D hard to call. From germline, CDR1 is MNHEY and CDR2 SMNVEV (reference sequence). V shed 5 bases and J shed 1 base, with 15 bases lying between them. The length of the CDR3 is 16 residues. CDR3 in DNA: TGTGCCAGCAGTAGGCCTGGCCTAAAGTCCTACAATGAGCAGTTCTTC. Residues: CASSRPGLKSYNEQFF.

The chain recombines TRBV6-6 with TRBJ1-5; no firm D call. Trimming took 0 bases from V and 4 from J, leaving 7 bases between them. Germline V lookup: CDR1 MNHNY, CDR2 SVGAGI (reference sequence). The CDR3 spans 14 residues. CDR3 bases: TGTGCCAGCAGTTACTCGGGCAGTAATCAGCCCCAGCATTTT. This encodes CASSYSGSNQPQHF.

The rearrangement links TRBV11-3 to TRBJ2-3; the match to TRBD1 covers 7 bases. The V and J ends lost 5 bases and 2 bases, in that order; junction bases with no gene match: 7. CDR1 and CDR2 from the germline V gene are SGHNT and YENEEA. The CDR3 is 15 amino acids. The DNA of the CDR3 is TGTGCCAGCAGCCCAGGGGGTCGAAACACAGATACGCAGTATTTT. Residues: CASSPGGRNTDTQYF.

V usage is TRBV7-2 and J usage is TRBJ2-2, with no clear D. Trimming cost V 1 base and J 3 bases, with 6 bases left between them. Germline assignment: CDR1 SGHTA and CDR2 FQGNSA. The CDR3 sequence is 14 residues long. The CDR3 DNA is TGTGCCAGCAGCTTAGAGTTCGACACCGGGGAGCTGTTTTTT. Amino acid sequence: CASSLEFDTGELFF. The entire variable domain, with the rest obtained from reference TRBV7-2 and TRBJ2-2, is as follows: GAGVSQSPSNKVTEKGKDVELRCDPISGHTALYWYRQSLGQGLEFLIYFQGNSAPDKSGLPSDRFSAERTGGSVSTLTIQRTQQEDSAVYLCASSLEFDTGELFFGEGSRLTVL.

The chain recombines TRBV7-2 with TRBJ2-3; D is uncertain. Germline V gene lookup returns CDR1 SGHTA and CDR2 FQGNSA. The CDR3 is 13 residues long. V was cut by 4 bases and J by 0 bases, with 5 bases left in between. The DNA of the CDR3 is TGTGCCAGCAGCTGGGCTAGCACAGATACGCAGTATTTT. Translated: CASSWASTDTQYF.

The chain couples TRBV7-3 to TRBJ1-2; D not certain. The germline V and J ends were trimmed by 2 bases and 4 bases, with 11 bases remaining between them. The germline gives CDR1 SGHTA, CDR2 FQGTGA. This CDR3 region has 14 residues. The CDR3 region is CASSLAGSPYGYTF. For the CDR3, the DNA is TGTGCCAGCAGCTTAGCGGGCAGCCCCTATGGCTACACCTTC.

The chain combines TRBV5-4 with TRBJ1-1, with D maybe TRBD1 (5 bases). The CDR3 covers 16 residues. V dropped 4 bases and J dropped 5 bases, with 21 bases sitting between them. Germline values: CDR1 SGHNT, CDR2 YYREEE (reference sequence). This CDR3 is CASSGGVTGRLTEAFF. DNA for the CDR3: TGTGCCAGCAGCGGGGGGGTGACTGGGAGGTTGACTGAAGCTTTCTTT.

Only a few counts were recorded for this clone. The chain recombines TRBV11-1 with TRBJ1-1; D remains ambiguous. This CDR3 is 13 amino acids long. V was shortened by 5 bases and J by 5 bases, with 12 bases between the two germline ends. CDR1 and CDR2 from the germline V gene are SGHAT and FQDESV (reference sequence). The CDR3 DNA reads TGTGCCAGCAGCGCAAGTAGTAGGACTGAAGCTTTCTTT. Its protein is CASSASSRTEAFF.

The CDR3 DNA reads as TGTGCCATCAGTGAGTTTGCGACAGGGAACTATGGCTACACCTTC. Its protein product is CAISEFATGNYGYTF. V and J are TRBV10-3 and TRBJ1-2; 7 nucleotides agree with TRBD1. V lost 1 base and J lost 2; bases outside the gene matches: 4. Germline V gene data show CDR1 as ENHRY and CDR2 as SYGVKD. There are 15 residues in the CDR3.